These 26 T cell receptor beta chains came from one sample sequenced in a study of blood T cell repertoires in COVID-19. Assay used: immunoSEQ multiplex PCR; TCRdb lists only in-frame clones, some missing. The sample records under 300,000 clones, approximately 88% being singletons. Sequencing was done on a sample of peripheral blood. These receptors were collected from a woman aged 40-49 years who had recovered from COVID-19.

This clone has a handful of counts. The rearrangement joins TRBV7-3 to TRBJ2-1; 7 bases agree with TRBD2. Germline V gene lookup returns CDR1 SGHTA and CDR2 FQGTGA. The CDR3 has 14 amino acids. Trimming took 2 bases from V and 5 from J; bases not matched to a gene: 3. CDR3 sequence (DNA): TGTGCCAGCAGCTTAGTGGCGGGAGACAATGAGCAGTTCTTC. Encoded protein: CASSLVAGDNEQFF. Filled out from reference TRBV7-3 and TRBJ2-1, the complete variable domain reads GAGVSQTPSNKVTEKGKYVELRCDPISGHTALYWYRQSLGQGPEFLIYFQGTGAADDSGLPNDRFFAVRPEGSVSTLKIQRTERGDSAVYLCASSLVAGDNEQFFGPGTRLTVL.

The chain joins TRBV7-9 to TRBJ1-3; D ambiguous. Trimming left V 3 bases short and J 8 bases short, with 17 bases between. The CDR3 totals 15 residues. Germline CDR1 and CDR2: SEHNR and FQNEAQ (reference sequence). CDR3 nucleotides: TGTGCCAGCAGCTTTGGGCGTGATTCATTGGACACCATATATTTT. Protein product: CASSFGRDSLDTIYF.

This chain's CDR3 is CASSHLSRWGVGGYTF. The CDR3 nucleotides are TGTGCCAGCAGCCATTTATCGCGGTGGGGAGTAGGTGGCTACACCTTC. The V call is TRBV3-1 (or the pseudogene TRBV3-2), the J call TRBJ1-2; no clear D gene. Germline V CDR1 and CDR2: LGHDT, YNNKEL (reference sequence). This CDR3 spans 16 amino acids. V dropped 3 bases and J dropped 7 bases, with 21 bases sitting between them.

This rearrangement joins TRBV18 to TRBJ1-2, with D uncertain. The CDR3 length is 15 residues. The V and J ends lost 2 bases and 0 bases respectively, with 10 bases between them. Germline CDR1 KGHSH, CDR2 LQKENI. The CDR3 DNA is TGTGCCAGCTCACCATCCGGGGATTCTAACTATGGCTACACCTTC. This gives the protein CASSPSGDSNYGYTF.

The gene calls are TRBV24-1 and TRBJ1-5; D uncertain. Germline V gives CDR1 KGHDR, CDR2 SFDVKD. Trimming removed 1 base from V and 0 bases from J, with 9 bases in between. This CDR3 has 16 amino acids. CDR3 sequence: CATSDFDGDSNQPQHF. The CDR3 DNA sequence: TGTGCCACCAGTGATTTCGACGGAGATAGCAATCAGCCCCAGCATTTT.

The V and J genes are TRBV10-3 and TRBJ2-6; no definite D call. CDR3 size: 15 residues. Per germline, CDR1 ENHRY and CDR2 SYGVKD. V lost 2 bases and J 0 bases, leaving 5 bases between the germline ends. For the CDR3, the DNA is TGTGCCATCAGTGAGGGCACCTCTGGGGCCAACGTCCTGACTTTC. It is translated as CAISEGTSGANVLTF.

This clone was counted a few times. This sequence joins TRBV27 and TRBJ1-3, with D hard to call. V dropped 3 bases and J dropped 0 bases, with 9 bases sitting between them. CDR3 size: 15 residues. The germline V gene has CDR1 MNHEY and CDR2 SMNVEV (reference sequence). CDR3 sequence reads: CASSLRSTSGNTIYF. CDR3 sequence (DNA): TGTGCCAGCAGTTTGAGGAGCACCTCTGGAAACACCATATATTTT.

The chain carries TRBV29-1 and TRBJ2-1; D is undetermined. This CDR3 has 12 residues. Trimming pared 6 bases from V and 7 bases from J, leaving 13 bases between. Germline lookup yields CDR1 SQVTM and CDR2 ANQGSEA. The CDR3 region is CSVLPNSNEQFF. The CDR3 DNA reads TGCAGCGTCCTTCCAAACTCGAATGAGCAGTTCTTC.

The J gene is TRBJ1-1, the V gene TRBV3-1 (or the pseudogene TRBV3-2), with 8 nucleotides matching TRBD1. The CDR3 length is 16 residues. V shed 4 bases and J 1 base; nucleotides not matched to a gene: 8. Germline CDR1 and CDR2: LGHDT and YNNKEL (reference sequence). Here the CDR3 DNA reads TGTGCCAGCAGCCCTTCCCGACAGGGGCCGAACACTGAAGCTTTCTTT. Translated, it gives CASSPSRQGPNTEAFF.

V is TRBV6-5 and J is TRBJ1-2; tentatively, D is TRBD1 (5 bases). This CDR3 is built from 12 residues. Germline CDR1 MNHEY, CDR2 SVGAGI. The ends were cut back, 6 bases at V and 7 bases at J, with 12 bases in the middle. The CDR3 DNA is TGTGCCAGCAGCCCCCAGGGTTCTGGCTACACCTTC. It specifies CASSPQGSGYTF.

This sequence joins TRBV5-1 and TRBJ2-2, with 13 nucleotides matching TRBD2. CDR1 and CDR2 (germline): SGHRS, YFSETQ. The CDR3 extends over 16 amino acids. V shed 3 bases and J 3 bases; nucleotides not matched to a gene: 2. CDR3 sequence (DNA): TGCGCCAGCAGCTCAACTAGCGGGAGGGACACCGGGGAGCTGTTTTTT. Encoded protein: CASSSTSGRDTGELFF. Full variable domain (rest looked up from reference TRBV5-1 and TRBJ2-2): KAGVTQTPRYLIKTRGQQVTLSCSPISGHRSVSWYQQTPGQGLQFLFEYFSETQRNKGNFPGRFSGRQFSNSRSEMNVSTLELGDSALYLCASSSTSGRDTGELFFGEGSRLTVL.

The V call is TRBV29-1, the J call TRBJ1-4; D ambiguous. The CDR3 extends over 14 amino acids. CDR1 and CDR2 from the germline V gene are SQVTM and ANQGSEA. The ends were cut back, 4 bases at V and 5 bases at J, with 14 bases in the middle. CDR3 amino acids: CSVGQALGNEKLFF. CDR3 bases: TGCAGCGTTGGCCAGGCCCTTGGGAATGAAAAACTGTTTTTT.

The chain combines TRBV30 with TRBJ2-7, with 9 bases aligning to TRBD1. The germline gives CDR1 GTSNPN, CDR2 SVGIG (reference sequence). The junction had 8 bases not matched to a gene; V was cut back by 5 bases and J by 3 bases. CDR3 size: 14 residues. CDR3 in DNA: TGTGCCTGGGGCGAGATGACAGGGGGCTACGAGCAGTACTTC. Amino acids: CAWGEMTGGYEQYF.

This clone has just a few counts. V gene TRBV4-1 combines with J gene TRBJ2-1; 12 positions match TRBD2. Germline loops: CDR1 MGHRA, CDR2 YSYEKL. V was pared by 3 bases and J by 6 bases, with 9 bases of the junction left unmatched. CDR3 length: 17 amino acids. The CDR3 spells CASSQELAGGLVNEQFF. The CDR3 nucleotides read TGCGCCAGCAGCCAGGAGCTAGCGGGGGGGCTTGTCAATGAGCAGTTCTTC.

The J gene is TRBJ2-7, the V gene TRBV11-1, with a tentative D call TRBD2 (5 bases). Germline V gives CDR1 SGHAT, CDR2 FQDESV (reference sequence). Trimming cost V 5 bases and J 2 bases, with 19 bases left between them. The length of the CDR3 is 16 residues. The CDR3 protein is CASSARDTLSPYEQYF. The CDR3 nucleotides read TGTGCCAGCAGCGCCCGGGATACCCTTAGCCCCTACGAGCAGTACTTC.

The gene calls are TRBV3-1 (or the pseudogene TRBV3-2) and TRBJ2-7; possibly TRBD2 for D (6 bases). From germline, CDR1 is LGHDT and CDR2 YNNKEL (reference sequence). Trimming stripped 5 bases from V and 2 bases from J, with 10 bases between. The CDR3 contains 13 residues. The CDR3 DNA follows: TGTGCCAGCAGCGGACTATTCCCCTACGAGCAGTACTTC. The encoded protein is CASSGLFPYEQYF.

The chain combines TRBV11-3 with TRBJ2-1, with 12 bases aligning to TRBD1. The germline V gene has CDR1 SGHNT and CDR2 YENEEA. The CDR3 has 15 residues. With 5 bases clipped from V and 8 bases from J, the junction kept 7 bases outside the gene matches. As DNA, the CDR3 is TGTGCCAGCAGCACCGGGACAGGGGGCATGGATGAGCAGTTCTTC. This gives the protein CASSTGTGGMDEQFF.

This chain connects TRBV7-6 to TRBJ2-3, with D perhaps matching TRBD2 (6 bases). The CDR3 totals 19 residues. V lost 0 bases, J lost 3 bases, and 22 bases lay in between. Looked up from germline, CDR1 is SGHVS and CDR2 is FNYEAQ. The CDR3 loop is CASSLAGLVDRAGTDTQYF. DNA of the CDR3: TGTGCCAGCAGCTTAGCAGGCCTAGTCGACCGAGCGGGTACAGATACGCAGTATTTT.

V gene TRBV9 combines with J gene TRBJ2-7, with TRBD1 matching 7 bases. Trimming removed 0 bases from V and 5 bases from J; junction bases left unmatched: 8. The length of the CDR3 is 15 residues. Germline V gives CDR1 SGDLS, CDR2 YYNGEE. The CDR3 loop is CASSVGRQGWDEQYF. The DNA of the CDR3 is TGTGCCAGCAGCGTAGGCCGACAGGGTTGGGACGAGCAGTACTTC.

This clone appeared a few times. The chain combines TRBV7-9 with TRBJ2-7; 12 nucleotides match TRBD2. The trim removed 1 base at V and 5 bases at J, leaving 6 bases unmatched. CDR1 and CDR2 (germline): SEHNR, FQNEAQ (reference sequence). This CDR3 comprises 16 residues. The CDR3 bases are TGTGCCAGCAGCTTAGGACTAGCGGGAGCGGGGGACGAGCAGTACTTC. Translated, it gives CASSLGLAGAGDEQYF.

This chain links TRBV10-3 with TRBJ1-2; TRBD1 agrees at 10 bases. CDR1 ENHRY and CDR2 SYGVKD come from the germline V gene. The CDR3 extends over 14 amino acids. V lost 2 bases, J lost 8 bases, and 5 bases stayed unmatched. As DNA, the CDR3 is TGTGCCATCAGTGAGATGACAGGGGGCGCAGGCTACACCTTC. It yields the protein CAISEMTGGAGYTF.

The chain recombines TRBV5-1 with TRBJ2-5, with 9 bases lining up with TRBD1. With 2 bases clipped from V and 3 bases from J, the junction kept 8 bases outside the gene matches. The CDR3 runs 16 residues. Germline CDR1 and CDR2: SGHRS and YFSETQ. CDR3 sequence (DNA): TGCGCCAGCAGCTTCACAGGGGGCGCTGGAAAAGAGACCCAGTACTTC. Translating it yields CASSFTGGAGKETQYF.

The chain couples TRBV6-1 to TRBJ2-7; D gene unclear. Germline V gives CDR1 MNHNS, CDR2 SASEGT. This CDR3 has 15 amino acids. Trimming took off 0 bases at V and 0 bases at J, with 9 bases between the two ends. Here the CDR3 reads CASSEAQFSSYEQYF. DNA for the CDR3: TGTGCCAGCAGTGAAGCACAGTTTAGCTCCTACGAGCAGTACTTC.

V gene TRBV12-3 or TRBV12-4 combines with J gene TRBJ2-5; 7 bases are a match to TRBD1. V shed 3 bases, J shed 2 bases, and the junction held 0 bases outside the gene matches. The CDR3 sequence is 13 residues long. Here the CDR3 reads CASSLGQQETQYF. The DNA for the CDR3 is TGTGCCAGCAGTTTGGGACAGCAAGAGACCCAGTACTTC.

The rearrangement joins TRBV19 to TRBJ1-1; 12 nucleotides line up with TRBD1. The junction had 3 bases not matched to a gene; V was cut back by 7 bases and J by 6 bases. Germline V gives CDR1 LNHDA, CDR2 SQIVND (reference sequence). The CDR3 has 13 amino acids. CDR3 nucleotide sequence: TGTGCCAGTATTGGGACAGGGGGCCCTGAAGCTTTCTTT. Amino acid sequence: CASIGTGGPEAFF. Based on the CDR3 plus reference TRBV19 and TRBJ1-1, the full variable domain is DGGITQSPKYLFRKEGQNVTLSCEQNLNHDAMYWYRQDPGQGLRLIYYSQIVNDFQKGDIAEGYSVSREKKESFPLTVTSAQKNPTAFYLCASIGTGGPEAFFGQGTRLTVV.

Only one count was recorded for this clone. This chain links TRBV6-9 with TRBJ1-5, with a weak D call TRBD1 (5 bases). V dropped 3 bases and J dropped 4 bases, with 16 bases sitting between them. The germline CDR1 and CDR2 sequences are MNHGY and SVAAGI. The CDR3 length is 16 residues. The CDR3 reads CASSYEVTDRNQPQHF. As DNA, the CDR3 is TGTGCCAGCAGTTACGAGGTGACAGACAGAAATCAGCCCCAGCATTTT.